The 11 T cell receptor beta chains below were found in one sample sequenced in a study of cytomegalovirus exposure and HLA in healthy donors. PCR amplification relied on 60 Vbeta primers (plus 13 Jbeta primers). Profiled with immunoSEQ multiplex PCR; TCRdb holds only in-frame clones, not every one. The data show 95,000 to 110,000 clones, with about 77% seen just once and approximately 10% held by the top ten. Specimen: PBMCs. The receptor set was obtained from a woman aged 18-29 years in good health and CMV-seropositive.

The V call is TRBV13, the J call TRBJ1-1; 8 nucleotides line up with TRBD1. CDR1 is PRHDT and CDR2 is FYEKMQ in the germline V gene (reference sequence). The CDR3 loop spans 15 amino acids. Trimming removed 6 bases from V and 5 bases from J; junction bases left unmatched: 11. As DNA, the CDR3 is TGTGCCAGCAGTCGGCCCGGGACAGGCGATACTGAAGCTTTCTTT. Translation gives CASSRPGTGDTEAFF.

The chain recombines TRBV2 with TRBJ2-3; D might be TRBD2 (6 bases). CDR3 length equals 18 residues. V gave up 3 bases and J gave up 3 bases, with 22 bases separating them. CDR1 and CDR2 from the germline V gene are SNHLY and FYNNEI. The CDR3: CASSDSPLASDGTDTQYF. The CDR3 DNA reads as TGTGCCAGCAGTGATTCACCCCTTGCTAGCGACGGGACAGATACGCAGTATTTT.

V usage is TRBV5-1 and J usage is TRBJ2-5; maybe TRBD2 (6 bases). Trimming stripped 0 bases from V and 5 bases from J, with 11 bases between. Germline assignment: CDR1 SGHRS and CDR2 YFSETQ. This CDR3 region has 14 residues. The CDR3 DNA reads TGCGCCAGCAGCTTGGTAGGAGGGTTGGAGACCCAGTACTTC. This gives the protein CASSLVGGLETQYF.

This clone occurred once. The chain links TRBV6-5 to TRBJ2-5; TRBD1 agrees at 11 bases. TRBJ2-7 matches the DNA end more closely, so the J call is doubtful. The V gene's germline CDR1 is MNHEY and CDR2 SVGAGI. The CDR3 covers 14 residues. The CDR3, as DNA: TGTGCCAGCAGTTACGGGACAGGGGGGTACGAGCAGTACTTC. Amino acid sequence: CASSYGTGGYEQYF.

This chain links TRBV29-1 with TRBJ1-2; tentative D call: TRBD1 (6 bases). There are 14 residues in the CDR3. With 5 bases removed from V and 6 bases from J, the gap between germline ends came to 19 bases. The germline gives CDR1 SQVTM, CDR2 ANQGSEA. CDR3 coding DNA: TGCAGCGTTCAGGAGAGGGGGAATATTGATGGCTACACCTTC. This translates into CSVQERGNIDGYTF.

The rearrangement links TRBV6-1 to TRBJ1-3; 7 bases line up with TRBD1. The germline gives CDR1 MNHNS, CDR2 SASEGT. The length of the CDR3 is 14 residues. V lost 6 bases to trimming and J lost 0 bases; unmatched junction nucleotides: 2. In nucleotides, the CDR3 is TGTGCCAGCAGACGGGACAGCTCTGGAAACACCATATATTTT. Amino acid sequence: CASRRDSSGNTIYF.

The chain uses TRBV2 and TRBJ2-5; 13 bases line up with TRBD2. Germline assignment: CDR1 SNHLY and CDR2 FYNNEI. The CDR3 has 16 amino acids. J gave up 5 bases and V 2 bases, and 5 bases lay outside the gene matches. The CDR3 loop reads CASSERTSGGGETQYF. The CDR3 coding sequence is TGTGCCAGCAGTGAAAGGACTAGCGGGGGTGGGGAGACCCAGTACTTC.

The chain recombines TRBV15 with TRBJ2-2, with TRBD1 matching 8 bases. The CDR3 runs to 16 residues. The V segment lost 0 bases and the J segment 6 bases; nucleotides outside the gene matches: 6. Per germline, CDR1 LNHNV and CDR2 YYDKDF (reference sequence). The CDR3 bases are TGTGCCACCAGCAGAGATCAGGGGGCGCGCGCCGGGGAGCTGTTTTTT. Its translation is CATSRDQGARAGELFF. Full variable domain (remainder filled in from reference TRBV15 and TRBJ2-2): DAMVIQNPRYQVTQFGKPVTLSCSQTLNHNVMYWYQQKSSQAPKLLFHYYDKDFNNEADTPDNFQSRRPNTSFCFLDIRSPGLGDTAMYLCATSRDQGARAGELFFGEGSRLTVL.

V and J are TRBV6-5 and TRBJ2-5; 7 nucleotides line up with TRBD2. The CDR3 runs 12 residues. Trimming removed 6 bases from V and 6 bases from J; junction bases left unmatched: 4. Germline loops: CDR1 MNHEY, CDR2 SVGAGI. CDR3 nucleotides: TGTGCCAGCAGCGCGCGGGGGAAGACCCAGTACTTC. Amino acids: CASSARGKTQYF.

Comment on this clone: Relative to the germline gene, one junction end is altered; a read error may explain this. The chain has TRBV29-1 and TRBJ2-1; 8 nucleotides line up with TRBD2. This CDR3 is built from 15 residues. Germline-derived CDR1 and CDR2 are SQVTM and ANQGSEA. This CDR3 reads CSVEGGAGDYSEQFF. The CDR3 region has the DNA TGCAGCGTTGAAGGCGGAGCGGGAGACTACAGTGAGCAGTTCTTC.

The rearrangement joins TRBV9 to TRBJ2-7; weak D call: TRBD2 (5 bases). Germline CDR1 is SGDLS and CDR2 is YYNGEE. The CDR3 sequence is 14 residues long. V gave up 0 bases and J gave up 2 bases, with 9 bases separating them. The CDR3 reads CASSVGGPPYEQYF. CDR3 in DNA: TGTGCCAGCAGCGTAGGCGGGCCACCCTACGAGCAGTACTTC. Looking up the rest from reference TRBV9 and TRBJ2-7 gives the full variable domain: DSGVTQTPKHLITATGQRVTLRCSPRSGDLSVYWYQQSLDQGLQFLIQYYNGEERAKGNILERFSAQQFPDLHSELNLSSLELGDSALYFCASSVGGPPYEQYFGPGTRLTVT.